These 32 T cell receptor beta chains came from one sample sequenced in a study of identical twins. TCRdb passed the 5' RACE reads through MiXCR, listing each CDR3 protein once. The table lists around 650,000 distinct CDR3 sequences, roughly 7.2% of them singletons. These sequences were also reported in another study, on yellow fever vaccine responses in identical twins.

The sequencing input was PBMCs. Every receptor here comes from a woman between 18 and 30 years old in good health.

V gene TRBV20-1 combines with J gene TRBJ2-2; 9 positions match TRBD2. J was trimmed by 0 bases and V by 1 base; bases with no gene match: 6. The CDR3 sequence is 17 residues long. The germline V gene encodes CDR1 DFQATT and CDR2 SNEGSKA (reference sequence). CDR3 DNA sequence: TGCAGTGCTAGAGTGGCGGGAGGGCCTTCGAACACCGGGGAGCTGTTTTTT. Translating gives CSARVAGGPSNTGELFF.

This chain connects TRBV29-1 to TRBJ2-5; possibly TRBD1 or TRBD2 for D (5 bases each). This CDR3 spans 15 amino acids. Trimming took off 4 bases at V and 7 bases at J, with 22 bases between the two ends. Germline-derived CDR1 and CDR2 are SQVTM and ANQGSEA. CDR3 sequence reads: CSVVHSGQIEGTQYF. In nucleotides, the CDR3 is TGCAGCGTTGTGCATTCGGGGCAAATAGAGGGGACCCAGTACTTC.

This clonotype was detected only a few times. The chain employs TRBV4-1 and TRBJ1-1; 11 nucleotides line up with TRBD1. From germline, CDR1 is MGHRA and CDR2 YSYEKL. V shed 1 base, J shed 1 base, and the junction held 8 bases outside the gene matches. The CDR3 covers 18 residues. Here the CDR3 DNA reads TGCGCCAGCAGCCAAGCTGGGGGGACAGGGGGTCCGAACACTGAAGCTTTCTTT. Translation: CASSQAGGTGGPNTEAFF.

This clonotype came up a few times. The rearrangement uses TRBV5-6 and TRBJ1-5, with 7 bases aligning to TRBD1. The CDR3 is made up of 14 amino acids. The germline V gene encodes CDR1 SGHDT and CDR2 YYEEEE. Unmatched junction bases numbered 4, after V lost 4 bases and J lost 3 bases. CDR3 residues: CASSPGQDNQPQHF. In DNA form, the CDR3 reads TGTGCCAGCAGCCCCGGACAGGACAATCAGCCCCAGCATTTT.

This clonotype was recorded a few times. The gene calls are TRBV27 and TRBJ2-5, with D possibly being TRBD1 (6 bases). There are 15 residues in the CDR3. Germline V gene lookup returns CDR1 MNHEY and CDR2 SMNVEV (reference sequence). The ends were cut back, 2 bases at V and 4 bases at J, with 14 bases in the middle. The CDR3: CASSLGQQPGETQYF. CDR3 nucleotides: TGTGCCAGCAGTTTAGGACAGCAGCCGGGAGAGACCCAGTACTTC.

The chain recombines TRBV11-2 with TRBJ2-2; 14 bases align to TRBD2. Germline V lookup: CDR1 SGHAT, CDR2 FQNNGV. J gave up 0 bases and V 5 bases, and 5 bases lay outside the gene matches. The CDR3 is made up of 18 amino acids. This CDR3 reads CASSPGTSGGTNTGELFF. The CDR3 bases are TGTGCCAGCAGCCCAGGGACTAGCGGGGGTACGAACACCGGGGAGCTGTTTTTT. Drawing the rest from reference TRBV11-2 and TRBJ2-2, the complete variable domain is EAGVAQSPRYKIIEKRQSVAFWCNPISGHATLYWYQQILGQGPKLLIQFQNNGVVDDSQLPKDRFSAERLKGVDSTLKIQPAKLEDSAVYLCASSPGTSGGTNTGELFFGEGSRLTVL.

The rearrangement joins TRBV6-1 to TRBJ2-5; D is ambiguous. The V and J ends lost 0 bases and 3 bases respectively, with 8 bases between them. The CDR3 loop spans 14 amino acids. Per the germline V gene, CDR1 is MNHNS and CDR2 is SASEGT. As DNA, the CDR3 is TGTGCCAGCAGTGAAGCAGTACTAAAAGAGACCCAGTACTTC. Its protein product is CASSEAVLKETQYF.

V and J are TRBV6-5 and TRBJ1-1; tentative D call: TRBD1 (5 bases). The CDR3 runs to 15 residues. Trimming took 2 bases from V and 0 from J, leaving 10 bases between them. Germline CDR1 and CDR2: MNHEY and SVGAGI. DNA for the CDR3: TGTGCCAGCAGTTACGGAGGGACGGTGAACACTGAAGCTTTCTTT. Protein product: CASSYGGTVNTEAFF.

This clonotype occurred many times. This sequence joins TRBV10-3 and TRBJ2-1; 14 bases map to TRBD2. J gave up 10 bases and V 1 base, and 6 bases lay outside the gene matches. In germline, CDR1 is ENHRY, CDR2 SYGVKD. There are 16 residues in the CDR3. CDR3 nucleotide sequence: TGTGCCATCAGTGAGTTCGGGACTAGCGGGAGTTACGAGCAGTTCTTC. Its translation is CAISEFGTSGSYEQFF.

The chain employs TRBV12-3 or TRBV12-4 and TRBJ2-1; perhaps TRBD2 as D (5 bases). The CDR3 spans 16 residues. V was pared by 1 base and J by 4 bases, with 14 bases between. CDR3 nucleotides: TGTGCCAGCAGTTTAGGGTATCCTAGGGAGTACAATGAGCAGTTCTTC. Protein: CASSLGYPREYNEQFF.

In this sample, this clonotype turned up many times. The V call is TRBV10-3, the J call TRBJ2-3; the match to TRBD2 covers 11 bases. The ends lost 7 bases at V and 0 bases at J; junction bases unmatched: 9. CDR1 is ENHRY, CDR2 SYGVKD, per germline. The CDR3 covers 17 residues. This CDR3 is CAITQTSGAISTDTQYF. The CDR3 DNA reads as TGTGCCATCACCCAGACTAGCGGGGCTATAAGCACAGATACGCAGTATTTT.

This clonotype has a handful of counts. The chain carries TRBV25-1 and TRBJ2-7, with D uncertain. The CDR3 totals 13 residues. Per the germline V gene, CDR1 is MGHDK and CDR2 is SYGVNS. V gave up 3 bases and J gave up 13 bases, with 19 bases separating them. The CDR3 spells CASSDSVSPPDYF. The CDR3 DNA reads as TGTGCCAGCAGTGACTCGGTCTCCCCCCCCGACTACTTC.

This clonotype was counted many times. The chain combines TRBV3-1 with TRBJ2-2; D ambiguous. The CDR3 has 15 residues. V shed 1 base and J shed 0 bases, with 6 bases lying between them. From germline, CDR1 is LGHDT and CDR2 YNNKEL (reference sequence). The CDR3 DNA sequence: TGTGCCAGCAGCCAAGTTCGAGCGAACACCGGGGAGCTGTTTTTT. Translation gives CASSQVRANTGELFF.

This clonotype appeared many times. The rearrangement joins TRBV4-1 to TRBJ1-6; D remains unclear. Trimming took 0 bases from V and 1 from J, leaving 7 bases between them. The CDR3 covers 16 residues. Germline V gene data show CDR1 as MGHRA and CDR2 as YSYEKL. Here the CDR3 DNA reads TGCGCCAGCAGCCAAGAGAGCACTTCCTATAATTCACCCCTCCACTTT. Protein sequence: CASSQESTSYNSPLHF.

The gene calls are TRBV6-1 and TRBJ2-3; D uncertain. The ends were cut back, 2 bases at V and 6 bases at J, with 6 bases in the middle. The CDR3 runs 12 residues. Per germline, CDR1 MNHNS and CDR2 SASEGT. CDR3 sequence reads: CASSELGDTQYF. The CDR3 bases are TGTGCCAGCAGTGAACTGGGGGATACGCAGTATTTT.

The V and J genes are TRBV21-1 and TRBJ2-2. TRBV21-1 is a pseudogene segment. This CDR3 is built from 12 residues. CDR3 loop: CVSPKVSGELFF. As DNA, the CDR3 is TGTGTCAGTCCCAAAGTTTCCGGGGAGCTGTTTTTT.

The V call is TRBV11-3, the J call TRBJ2-1; a weak D match, TRBD2 (6 bases). This CDR3 is built from 13 residues. Germline loops: CDR1 SGHNT, CDR2 YENEEA. Trimming cost V 8 bases and J 7 bases, with 15 bases left between them. CDR3 loop: CASRRESRNEQFF. The CDR3 region has the DNA TGTGCCAGCCGGAGGGAGTCTAGGAATGAGCAGTTCTTC.

The J gene is TRBJ2-3, the V gene TRBV6-5; TRBD2 agrees at 8 bases. V trimming: 4 bases; J trimming: 4 bases; junction bases outside the gene matches: 4. The V gene's germline CDR1 is MNHEY and CDR2 SVGAGI. The CDR3 runs to 14 residues. The CDR3 DNA follows: TGTGCCAGCAGTTGGGGACTAGAAGCAGATACGCAGTATTTT. Its translation is CASSWGLEADTQYF.

This clonotype was detected ten times or more. The chain recombines TRBV12-3 or TRBV12-4 with TRBJ2-7; 9 positions agree with TRBD1. The CDR3 runs to 15 residues. J gave up 5 bases and V 4 bases, and 9 bases lay outside the gene matches. The CDR3 spells CASSYHGTGRDEQYF. CDR3 in DNA: TGTGCCAGCAGTTACCACGGGACAGGGAGAGACGAGCAGTACTTC.

The CDR3 spells CASRPGQMNTEAFF. The CDR3 coding sequence is TGTGCCAGCAGACCGGGACAGATGAACACTGAAGCTTTCTTT. The V call is TRBV7-9, the J call TRBJ1-1, with TRBD1 identical over 7 bases. Germline V gene sequence: CDR1 SEHNR, CDR2 FQNEAQ (reference sequence). The CDR3 has 14 amino acids. The V and J ends lost 6 bases and 0 bases, in that order; junction bases with no gene match: 4.

CDR3 loop: CSASTGGHNSPLHF. CDR3 nucleotide sequence: TGCAGCGCATCAACAGGGGGCCATAATTCACCCCTCCACTTT. V and J are TRBV29-1 and TRBJ1-6; 9 bases match TRBD1. The CDR3 consists of 14 residues. Germline CDR1 is SQVTM and CDR2 is ANQGSEA. J lost 5 bases, V lost 7 bases, and 6 bases had no gene match.

This clonotype was recorded a few times. The V and J genes are TRBV2 and TRBJ2-7; the D call may be TRBD1 or TRBD2 (5 bases each). CDR1 and CDR2 (germline): SNHLY, FYNNEI. Trimming took 10 bases from V and 0 from J, leaving 16 bases between them. The CDR3 consists of 14 residues. Here the CDR3 DNA reads TGTGCCACCACGGGGACGGTGGCCTCCTACGAGCAGTACTTC. It is translated as CATTGTVASYEQYF.

This clonotype has a handful of counts. The V gene is TRBV4-2, the J gene TRBJ2-3; D unclear. The CDR3 is made up of 12 amino acids. V was clipped by 8 bases and J by 2 bases, with 8 bases between them. Germline assignment: CDR1 LGHNA and CDR2 YNFKEQ. As DNA, the CDR3 is TGTGCCAGCGCCCTCGACACAGATACGCAGTATTTT. Translating it yields CASALDTDTQYF.

V usage is TRBV9 and J usage is TRBJ2-7, with 8 bases lining up with TRBD2. Trimming took 4 bases from V and 7 from J; bases not matched to a gene: 16. This CDR3 contains 16 residues. Germline CDR1 and CDR2: SGDLS and YYNGEE. DNA of the CDR3: TGTGCCAGCAGCCGAGGGAGCCCGCGGGAGGTTGGGGAGCAGTACTTC. Translating gives CASSRGSPREVGEQYF.

The chain is built from TRBV24-1 and TRBJ2-2; D ambiguous. The CDR3 spans 14 residues. V lost 7 bases and J 1 base, leaving 9 bases between the germline ends. The V gene's germline CDR1 is KGHDR and CDR2 SFDVKD. The CDR3 coding sequence is TGTGCCACCAGAGACCGACAGAACACCGGGGAGCTGTTTTTT. This translates into CATRDRQNTGELFF.

This clonotype was found many times. The rearrangement joins TRBV12-3 or TRBV12-4 to TRBJ1-3; D remains unclear. The V and J ends lost 7 bases and 0 bases respectively, with 13 bases between them. The CDR3 is made up of 15 amino acids. The DNA for the CDR3 is TGTGCCAGCAACCTAGGGTCGGGCTCTGGAAACACCATATATTTT. Its translation: CASNLGSGSGNTIYF.

V and J are TRBV12-3 or TRBV12-4 and TRBJ2-2; unclear D gene. Trimming left V 2 bases short and J 1 base short, with 8 bases between. This CDR3 contains 15 residues. The CDR3: CASSLYWGNTGELFF. CDR3 coding DNA: TGTGCCAGCAGTTTATATTGGGGGAACACCGGGGAGCTGTTTTTT.

This clonotype was seen only a few times. The chain combines TRBV6-5 with TRBJ2-5; D may match TRBD1 or TRBD2 (7 bases each). Trimming removed 3 bases at V and 7 bases at J, with 15 bases between. Germline assignment: CDR1 MNHEY and CDR2 SVGAGI. This CDR3 spans 14 amino acids. The DNA of the CDR3 is TGTGCCAGCAGTTATCAGGGGGGGTCGGGGACCCAGTACTTC. This gives the protein CASSYQGGSGTQYF.

This clonotype was counted at least ten times. The chain recombines TRBV7-8 with TRBJ2-3, with D possibly matching TRBD2 (6 bases). The CDR3 length is 14 residues. V lost 5 bases, J lost 4 bases, and 13 bases lay in between. CDR1 is SGHVS and CDR2 is FQNEAQ in the germline V gene. The DNA of the CDR3 is TGTGCCAGCAGCCTCGGGCGGGAAGCAGATACGCAGTATTTT. Its translation is CASSLGREADTQYF.

This clonotype was observed at least ten times. The chain joins TRBV12-3 or TRBV12-4 to TRBJ1-4; no clear D gene. Trimming stripped 5 bases from V and 11 bases from J, with 15 bases between. This CDR3 has 13 residues. CDR3 bases: TGTGCCAGCAGTACCAGACACGGCTGGAAACTGTTTTTT. This translates into CASSTRHGWKLFF.

This clonotype has just a few counts. The CDR3 sequence is CSAISTGRKETQYF. The CDR3 DNA is TGCAGTGCAATCTCGACCGGGCGGAAGGAGACCCAGTACTTC. The J gene is TRBJ2-5, the V gene TRBV20-1; no clear D. From germline, CDR1 is DFQATT and CDR2 SNEGSKA (reference sequence). The CDR3 runs to 14 residues. V was shortened by 6 bases and J by 5 bases, with 19 bases between the two germline ends.

This clonotype was recorded many times. The CDR3 reads CASSYEGSGNTIYF. CDR3 in DNA: TGTGCCAGCAGTTACGAGGGGTCTGGAAACACCATATATTTT. The rearrangement joins TRBV6-5 to TRBJ1-3; tentatively, D is TRBD1 (5 bases). CDR1 and CDR2 (germline): MNHEY, SVGAGI. The CDR3 contains 14 residues. V was cut by 2 bases and J by 1 base, with 6 bases left in between.